This T cell receptor (beta chain) was observed in a study of brain T cells in children with intractable seizures. Here immunoSEQ multiplex PCR was the method, and the copy in TCRdb shows in-frame clones only, minus some. Among about 320,000 clones listed, over 90% were seen once. CDR1 and CDR2 (germline): LGHDT, YNNKEL (reference sequence). The CDR3 runs to 16 residues. V lost 2 bases, J lost 3 bases, and 7 bases stayed unmatched. Noted time point: blood from clinic visit 5 months post-surgery; TSC patient then seizure free. Patients received at least one anti-epileptic drug before surgery. Study-wide results and limits: Clones missing pre-surgery may reflect undersampling of that blood sample.

This clone appeared once. Its antigen is still unknown. The sample consisted of peripheral blood, taken 4 to 5 months after surgery. The chain joins TRBV3-1 (or the pseudogene TRBV3-2) to TRBJ2-7; 10 nucleotides line up with TRBD2. This clonotype was sampled from a boy less than two years old with tuberous sclerosis and intractable seizures. The CDR3 DNA reads TGTGCCAGCAGCCAAATAGGAGGACTAGCGGACTACGAGCAGTACTTC. It translates to CASSQIGGLADYEQYF.